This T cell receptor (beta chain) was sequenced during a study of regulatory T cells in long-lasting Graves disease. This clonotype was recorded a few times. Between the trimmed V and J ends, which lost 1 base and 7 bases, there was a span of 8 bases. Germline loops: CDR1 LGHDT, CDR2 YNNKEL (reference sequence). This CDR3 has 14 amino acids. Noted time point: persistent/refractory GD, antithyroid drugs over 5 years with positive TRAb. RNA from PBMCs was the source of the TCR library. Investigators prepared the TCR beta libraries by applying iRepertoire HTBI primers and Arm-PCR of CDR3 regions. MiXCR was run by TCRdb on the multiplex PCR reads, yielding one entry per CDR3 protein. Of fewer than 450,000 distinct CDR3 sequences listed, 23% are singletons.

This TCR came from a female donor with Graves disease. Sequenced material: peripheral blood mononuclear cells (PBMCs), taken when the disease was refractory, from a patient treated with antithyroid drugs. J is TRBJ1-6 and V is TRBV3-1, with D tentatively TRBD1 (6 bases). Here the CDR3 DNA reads TGTGCCAGCAGCCAAGCCCAGGGGAATTCACCCCTCCACTTT. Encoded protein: CASSQAQGNSPLHF.